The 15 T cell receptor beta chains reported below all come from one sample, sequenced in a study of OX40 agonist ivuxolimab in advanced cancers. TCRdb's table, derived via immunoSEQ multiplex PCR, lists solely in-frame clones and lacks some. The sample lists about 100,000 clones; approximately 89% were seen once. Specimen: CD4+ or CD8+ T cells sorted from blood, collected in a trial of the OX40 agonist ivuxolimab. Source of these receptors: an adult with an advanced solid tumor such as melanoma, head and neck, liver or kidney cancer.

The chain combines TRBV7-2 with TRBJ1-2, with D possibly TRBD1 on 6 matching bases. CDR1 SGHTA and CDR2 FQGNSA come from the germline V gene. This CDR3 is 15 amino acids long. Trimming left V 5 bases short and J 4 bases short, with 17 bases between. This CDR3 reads CASSPASGVTYGYTF. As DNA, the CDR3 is TGTGCCAGCAGCCCGGCGTCAGGGGTTACCTATGGCTACACCTTC.

The CDR3 here is CASSGADREETQYF. Written as DNA, the CDR3 is TGTGCCAGCAGCGGGGCGGACAGGGAGGAGACCCAGTACTTC. V is TRBV5-6 and J is TRBJ2-5; 8 bases align to TRBD1. The germline CDR1 and CDR2 sequences are SGHDT and YYEEEE. J lost 5 bases, V lost 4 bases, and 7 bases had no gene match. This CDR3 contains 14 residues. The variable domain in full, completed from reference TRBV5-6 and TRBJ2-5, reads DAGVTQSPTHLIKTRGQQVTLRCSPKSGHDTVSWYQQALGQGPQFIFQYYEEEERQRGNFPDRFSGHQFPNYSSELNVNALLLGDSALYLCASSGADREETQYFGPGTRLLVL.

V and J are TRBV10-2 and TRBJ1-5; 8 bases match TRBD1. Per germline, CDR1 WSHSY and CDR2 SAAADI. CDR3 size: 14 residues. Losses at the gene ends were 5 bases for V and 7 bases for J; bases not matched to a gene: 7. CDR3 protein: CASSLGQAGQPQHF. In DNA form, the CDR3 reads TGCGCCAGCAGTCTGGGACAGGCAGGCCAGCCCCAGCATTTT.

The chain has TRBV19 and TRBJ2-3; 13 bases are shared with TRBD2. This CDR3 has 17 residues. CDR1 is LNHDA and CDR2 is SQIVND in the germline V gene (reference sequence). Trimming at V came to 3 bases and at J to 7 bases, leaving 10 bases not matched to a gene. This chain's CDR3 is CASSIRGTSGVLHTQYF. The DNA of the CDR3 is TGTGCCAGTAGTATTAGGGGGACTAGCGGGGTTCTTCATACGCAGTATTTT.

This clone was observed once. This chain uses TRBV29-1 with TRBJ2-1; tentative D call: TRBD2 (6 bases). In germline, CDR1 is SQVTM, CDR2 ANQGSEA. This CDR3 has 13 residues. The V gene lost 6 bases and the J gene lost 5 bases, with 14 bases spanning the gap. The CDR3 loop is CSVKPGLNNEQFF. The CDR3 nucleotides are TGCAGCGTCAAACCGGGACTCAACAATGAGCAGTTCTTC.

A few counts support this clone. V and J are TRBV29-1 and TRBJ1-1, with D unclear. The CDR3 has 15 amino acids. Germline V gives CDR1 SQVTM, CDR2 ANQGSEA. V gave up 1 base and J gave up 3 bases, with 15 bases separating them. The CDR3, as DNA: TGCAGCGTTGAAGGGAGTGGCAGTCGCTACACTGAAGCTTTCTTT. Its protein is CSVEGSGSRYTEAFF.

The CDR3: CAWNYRGANYGYTF. DNA for the CDR3: TGTGCCTGGAACTACAGGGGTGCTAACTATGGCTACACCTTC. The gene calls are TRBV30 and TRBJ1-2, with 7 bases lining up with TRBD1. V trimming: 4 bases; J trimming: 0 bases; junction bases outside the gene matches: 5. Germline V CDR1 and CDR2: GTSNPN, SVGIG (reference sequence). There are 14 residues in the CDR3.

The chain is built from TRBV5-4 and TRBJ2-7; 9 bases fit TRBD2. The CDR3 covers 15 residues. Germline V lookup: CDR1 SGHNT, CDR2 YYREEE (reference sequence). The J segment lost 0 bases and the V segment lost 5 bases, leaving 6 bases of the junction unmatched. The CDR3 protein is CASRTGTSSSYEQYF. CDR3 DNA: TGTGCCAGCAGAACCGGGACTAGCAGCTCCTACGAGCAGTACTTC.

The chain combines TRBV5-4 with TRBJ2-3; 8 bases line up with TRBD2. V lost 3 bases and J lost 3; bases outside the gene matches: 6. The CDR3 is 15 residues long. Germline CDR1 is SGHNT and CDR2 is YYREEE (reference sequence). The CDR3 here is CASSSRSGNTDTQYF. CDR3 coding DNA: TGTGCCAGCAGCTCCCGTAGCGGGAATACAGATACGCAGTATTTT.

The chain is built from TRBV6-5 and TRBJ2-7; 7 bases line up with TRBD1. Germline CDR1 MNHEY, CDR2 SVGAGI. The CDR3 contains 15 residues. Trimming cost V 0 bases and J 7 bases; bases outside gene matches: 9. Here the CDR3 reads CASSYSMVGGWEQYF. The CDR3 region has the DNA TGTGCCAGCAGTTACTCGATGGTAGGGGGCTGGGAGCAGTACTTC.

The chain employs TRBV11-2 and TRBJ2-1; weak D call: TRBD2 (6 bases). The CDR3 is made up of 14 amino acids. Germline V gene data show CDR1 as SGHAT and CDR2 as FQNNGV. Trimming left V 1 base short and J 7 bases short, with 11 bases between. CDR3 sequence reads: CASSLVSRGNEQFF. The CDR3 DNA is TGTGCCAGCAGCTTAGTCTCACGGGGGAATGAGCAGTTCTTC.

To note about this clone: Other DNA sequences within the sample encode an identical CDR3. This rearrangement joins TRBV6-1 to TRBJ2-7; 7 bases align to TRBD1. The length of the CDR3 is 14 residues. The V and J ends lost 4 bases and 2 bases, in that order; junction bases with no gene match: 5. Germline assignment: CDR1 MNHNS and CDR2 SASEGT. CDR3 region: CASSATGTAYEQYF. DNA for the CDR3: TGTGCCAGCAGTGCGACAGGGACGGCCTACGAGCAGTACTTC.

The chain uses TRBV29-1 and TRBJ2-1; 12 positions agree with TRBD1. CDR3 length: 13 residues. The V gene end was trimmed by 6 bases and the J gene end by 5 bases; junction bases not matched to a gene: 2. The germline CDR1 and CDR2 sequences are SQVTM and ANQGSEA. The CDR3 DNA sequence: TGCAGCGTCGGGACAGGGGGCCACAATGAGCAGTTCTTC. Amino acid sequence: CSVGTGGHNEQFF.

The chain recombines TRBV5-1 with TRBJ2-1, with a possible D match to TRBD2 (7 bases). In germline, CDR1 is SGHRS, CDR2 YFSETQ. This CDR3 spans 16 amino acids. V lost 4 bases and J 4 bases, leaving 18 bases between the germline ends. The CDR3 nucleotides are TGCGCCAGCAGCCCGTGGAGAGGGGGGGCTTACAATGAGCAGTTCTTC. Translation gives CASSPWRGGAYNEQFF.

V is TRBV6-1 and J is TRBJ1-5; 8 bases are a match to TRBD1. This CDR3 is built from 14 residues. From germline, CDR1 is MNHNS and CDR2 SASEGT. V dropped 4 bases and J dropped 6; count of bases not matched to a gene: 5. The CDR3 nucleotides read TGTGCCAGCAGTGTGGGACAGGTCGGTCAGCCCCAGCATTTT. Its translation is CASSVGQVGQPQHF.